This T cell receptor (beta chain) was observed in a study of cytomegalovirus exposure and HLA in healthy donors. Study-wide findings and caveats: Some V segments could not be told apart, so they were left out, TRBV6-2 and TRBV6-3 among them. Researchers counted around 160 TCR beta chains as cytomegalovirus-associated. Segments of the TCR beta V type were, in most cases, productive about 90% or about 30% of the time in an earlier analysis.

V lost 0 bases and J 9 bases, leaving 13 bases between the germline ends. The CDR3 runs to 15 residues. Germline CDR1 reads SGHKS; CDR2 reads YYEKEE (reference sequence). Regarding this clone: Antigen: not known.

The PCR made use of 60 Vbeta and 13 Jbeta primers. Some clones are missing from TCRdb's copy, which holds only in-frame ones; the method was immunoSEQ multiplex PCR. The sample lists tens of thousands of clones, roughly 70% occurring once. The donors (healthy individuals) were bone marrow donors. The sample consisted of PBMCs. The TCR was taken from a woman aged 25 to 39 in good health and CMV-seronegative. The chain is built from TRBV5-5 and TRBJ1-6; D call uncertain. Here the CDR3 DNA reads TGTGCCAGCAGCTTGGGACCCGGGTACGGTTCACCCCTCCACTTT. It specifies CASSLGPGYGSPLHF. The full variable domain, its missing parts supplied by reference TRBV5-5 and TRBJ1-6, is DAGVTQSPTHLIKTRGQQVTLRCSPISGHKSVSWYQQVLGQGPQFIFQYYEKEERGRGNFPDRFSARQFPNYSSELNVNALLLGDSALYLCASSLGPGYGSPLHFGNGTRLTVT.